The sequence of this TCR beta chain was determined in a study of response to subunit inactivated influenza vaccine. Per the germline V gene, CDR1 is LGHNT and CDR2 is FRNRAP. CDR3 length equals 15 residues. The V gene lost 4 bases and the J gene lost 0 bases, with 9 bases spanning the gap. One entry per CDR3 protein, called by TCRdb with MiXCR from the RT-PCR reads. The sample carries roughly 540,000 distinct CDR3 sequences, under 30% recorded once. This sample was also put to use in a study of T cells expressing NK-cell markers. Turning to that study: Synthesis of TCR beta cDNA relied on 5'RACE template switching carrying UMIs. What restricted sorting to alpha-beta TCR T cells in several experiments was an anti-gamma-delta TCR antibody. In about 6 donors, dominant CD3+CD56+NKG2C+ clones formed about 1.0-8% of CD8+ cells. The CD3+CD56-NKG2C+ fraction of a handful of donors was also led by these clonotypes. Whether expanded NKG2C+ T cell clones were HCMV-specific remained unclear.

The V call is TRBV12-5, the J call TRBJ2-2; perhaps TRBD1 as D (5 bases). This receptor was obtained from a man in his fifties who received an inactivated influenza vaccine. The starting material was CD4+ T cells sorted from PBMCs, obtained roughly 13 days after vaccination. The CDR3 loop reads CASGSTASNTGELFF. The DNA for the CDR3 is TGTGCTAGTGGTTCGACAGCTTCGAACACCGGGGAGCTGTTTTTT.